The entry below describes one T cell receptor beta chain. What antigen it recognizes has not been identified. Base qualities are not recorded, but no much larger clone differs from it by a single base. This record comes from a study of blood T cells in healthy people across ages (dated by TCRdb to 2015 to 2017). Notes on the research overall: In model experiments, roughly one uniquely barcoded TCR beta cDNA molecule per two T cells was captured by template switching. The donors were divided into four age groups: young (average around 17 years), middle-aged (approximately 41), aged (approximately 62) and long-lived (roughly 82). Using the same blood draw, the study looked at two additional independent replicas of 1 million unique cDNA reads for two donors, one aged 18 to 30 and the other aged 80 or older. Using deep sequencing normalized with unique cDNA molecular identifiers, the study measured how TCR beta repertoire diversity changes with age. To avoid experimental bias, donors of different ages were distributed randomly across sequencing lanes. Here is what the overall study found, with its caveats: The CMV infection status of donors was not known, potentially confounding age-related changes in expanded clonotypes. The long-lived group showed more naive CD4+ T cells, fewer expanded clones and increased TCR diversity than the aged group, suggesting age selection. Estimates of total diversity based on one million sequenced T cells were regarded as lower bounds and as underestimates. As age increased, observed TCR beta diversity per million T cells dropped in a roughly linear way, and a significant reduction was already evident by age 40. Conclusive comparison of naive and antigen-experienced compartments was prevented by the profiling of bulk unsorted PBMCs. The percentage of naive T cells measured by flow cytometry correlated strongly with observed TCR beta diversity.

Systemically healthy Caucasian individuals from Russia, 39 in total and aged roughly 6 to 100 years, were included as donors. Each donor gave 8 to 10 milliliters of peripheral blood, collected into EDTA-treated Vacutainer tubes. PBMCs were isolated by Ficoll-Paque density-gradient centrifugation, with at least 6 million obtained per sample. Trizol reagent was used to extract total RNA from the PBMCs, yielding at least 5.5 micrograms per sample. For every donor, flow cytometry on a PBMC aliquot measured the percentage of naive CD45RAhigh/CD27high T cells. Libraries were made using 5' RACE. The listed sequencing device is Illumina HiSeq 2500. The second PCR ran for roughly 7 to 11 cycles and used a J-beta primer mix along with a sample-barcoded 5' primer. Each TCR beta cDNA molecule received a unique molecular identifier from a template-switch 5' adaptor carrying 12 random nucleotides. At least 2.5 million CDR3-containing paired-end reads were obtained from each sample. First-strand cDNA was synthesized from all RNA with the Mint cDNA synthesis kit, primed by a TRBC-specific oligonucleotide. Following uracil-DNA glycosylase treatment, a first 18-cycle PCR with universal primers M1SS and BC2_uni_R was performed on all cDNA. The authors' analysis ran thus. Normalization of each sample was performed by random selection of 1 million high-quality reads, each carrying a distinct molecular identifier. Reads sharing molecular identifiers were discarded rather than binned into consensus sequences. MiTCR, run with a Q25 quality threshold and the strictest error-elimination algorithm, handled CDR3 identification, clonotype clustering and error correction. A nonparametric unseen species model with Euler transformation was used to estimate a lower bound on total TCR beta diversity. Through fastp at Q25 and MiXCR, TCRdb rebuilt clones from the public reads, retaining in-frame beta chains. For every CDR3 protein sequence, its rows merge into one entry that carries the most common genes and DNA. TCRdb's processing, not the study's, gives the V and J calls here. In all, the sample holds 1.5 million or so distinct CDR3 sequences, and approximately 42% of those were seen once. 7.9% of the sample rests with the top ten.

CDR1 and CDR2 are drawn from the germline V gene (reference sequence): DFQATT, SNEGSKA. At the junction V is shortened by 5 bases and J by 12 bases; bases outside the gene matches: 14. From the cysteine through the phenylalanine, the CDR3 covers 14 amino acids. Solely the CDR3 DNA is kept, with 42 bases framed from the first base. The chain employs TRBV20-1 and TRBJ2-1, with 9 bases aligning to TRBD2. The clonotype comes from a woman aged 18 to 35 in good health. Sequencing was done on a sample of blood. The CDR3 in this case is CSAPPGLALGVQFF. The nucleotide sequence reads TGCAGTGCTCCTCCGGGACTAGCCCTCGGTGTGCAGTTCTTC.